This paragraph covers one T cell receptor (beta chain) sequence. Germline lookup yields CDR1 MNHNS and CDR2 SASEGT. The J segment lost 10 bases and the V segment lost 5 bases, leaving 8 bases of the junction unmatched. CDR3 length: 15 amino acids. Roughly 0.45 to 1 ug RNA was reverse transcribed with random hexamers. An immunoSEQ multiplex PCR amplified TCR beta CDR3 over 54 Vbeta and 13 Jbeta. TCRdb analysed the immunoSEQ multiplex PCR reads with MiXCR anew, one entry per CDR3 protein. This table has about 210,000 distinct CDR3 sequences, 85% to 95% appearing once. The data originate from a study of CD8 T cells in Susac syndrome. In contrast to the negatively isolated CD8+ and CD4+ T cells, TEMRA cells were FACS-enriched.

V is TRBV6-1 and J is TRBJ2-1; 13 bases map to TRBD2. This TCR was recovered from a human donor in good health. Sequencing was carried out using CD4+ T cells from PBMCs. CDR3 in DNA: TGTGCCAGCAGTCACGGACTAGCGGGAGCAAAGGAGCAGTTCTTC. It encodes CASSHGLAGAKEQFF.